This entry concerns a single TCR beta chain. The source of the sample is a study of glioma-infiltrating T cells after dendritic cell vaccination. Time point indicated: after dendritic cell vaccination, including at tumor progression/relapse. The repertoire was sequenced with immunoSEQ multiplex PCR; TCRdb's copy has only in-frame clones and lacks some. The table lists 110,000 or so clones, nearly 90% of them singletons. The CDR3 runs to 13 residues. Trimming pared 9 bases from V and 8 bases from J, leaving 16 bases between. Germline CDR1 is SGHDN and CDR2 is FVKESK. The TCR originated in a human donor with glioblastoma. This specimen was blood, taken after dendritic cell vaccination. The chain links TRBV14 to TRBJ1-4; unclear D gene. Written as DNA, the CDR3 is TGTGCCAGTAAAGGACTCGCGGAAGAAAAACTGTTTTTT. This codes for CASKGLAEEKLFF. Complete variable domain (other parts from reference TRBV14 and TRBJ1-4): EAGVTQFPSHSVIEKGQTVTLRCDPISGHDNLYWYRRVMGKEIKFLLHFVKESKQDESGMPNNRFLAERTGGTYSTLKVQPAELEDSGVYFCASKGLAEEKLFFGSGTQLSVL.